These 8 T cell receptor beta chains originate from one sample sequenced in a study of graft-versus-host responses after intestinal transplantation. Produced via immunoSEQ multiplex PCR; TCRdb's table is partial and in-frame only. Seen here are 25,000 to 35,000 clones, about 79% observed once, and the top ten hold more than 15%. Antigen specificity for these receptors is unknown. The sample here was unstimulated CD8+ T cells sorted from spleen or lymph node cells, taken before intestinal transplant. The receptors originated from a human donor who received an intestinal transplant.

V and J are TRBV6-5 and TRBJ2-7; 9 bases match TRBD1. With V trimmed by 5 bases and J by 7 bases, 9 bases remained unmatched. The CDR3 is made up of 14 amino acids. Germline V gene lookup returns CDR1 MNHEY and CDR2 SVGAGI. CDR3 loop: CASSLGQGLGEQYF. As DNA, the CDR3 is TGTGCCAGCAGTCTCGGACAGGGGCTTGGAGAGCAGTACTTC.

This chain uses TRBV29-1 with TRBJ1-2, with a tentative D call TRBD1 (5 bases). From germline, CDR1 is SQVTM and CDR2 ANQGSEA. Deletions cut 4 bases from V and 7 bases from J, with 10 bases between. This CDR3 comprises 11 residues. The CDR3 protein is CSVVGPSGYTF. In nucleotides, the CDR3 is TGCAGCGTTGTGGGGCCATCTGGCTACACCTTC. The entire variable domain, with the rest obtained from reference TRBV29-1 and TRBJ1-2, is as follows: SAVISQKPSRDICQRGTSLTIQCQVDSQVTMMFWYRQQPGQSLTLIATANQGSEATYESGFVIDKFPISRPNLTFSTLTVSNMSPEDSSIYLCSVVGPSGYTFGSGTRLTVV.

The CDR3 nucleotides read TGTGCCAGCAGTCTCCCGTGGGGACACATGAACACTGAAGCTTTCTTT. This encodes CASSLPWGHMNTEAFF. V is TRBV6-6 and J is TRBJ1-1; D is perhaps TRBD1 (6 bases). The CDR3 is 16 amino acids. Germline V CDR1 and CDR2: MNHNY, SVGAGI (reference sequence). Trimming left V 5 bases short and J 0 bases short, with 16 bases between.

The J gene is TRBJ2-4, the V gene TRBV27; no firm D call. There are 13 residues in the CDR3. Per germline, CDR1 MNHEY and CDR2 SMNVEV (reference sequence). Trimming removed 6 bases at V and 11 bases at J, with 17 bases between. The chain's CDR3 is CASRTPGAVVQYF. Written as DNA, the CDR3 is TGTGCCAGCAGAACCCCCGGCGCGGTGGTTCAGTACTTC.

CDR3 in amino acids: CASSYLRGSSYNEQFF. CDR3 DNA: TGCGCCAGCAGCTATCTACGGGGGAGCTCCTACAATGAGCAGTTCTTC. J is TRBJ2-1 and V is TRBV4-1, with D possibly being TRBD2 (6 bases). Germline assignment: CDR1 MGHRA and CDR2 YSYEKL. The V and J ends lost 5 bases and 0 bases respectively, with 14 bases between them. The CDR3 runs 16 residues.

CDR3 in amino acids: CASSSRGRLTEAFF. CDR3 sequence (DNA): TGTGCCAGCAGCTCCAGGGGGCGCCTCACTGAAGCTTTCTTT. The J gene is TRBJ1-1, the V gene TRBV5-4; 8 positions match TRBD1. This CDR3 comprises 14 residues. V dropped 3 bases and J dropped 4; count of bases not matched to a gene: 5. The germline CDR1 and CDR2 sequences are SGHNT and YYREEE (reference sequence).

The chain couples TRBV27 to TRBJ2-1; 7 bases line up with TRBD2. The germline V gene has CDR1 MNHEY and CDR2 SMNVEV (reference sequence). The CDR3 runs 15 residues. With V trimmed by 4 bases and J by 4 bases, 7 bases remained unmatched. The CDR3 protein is CASSSQGAGYNEQFF. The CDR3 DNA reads TGTGCCAGCAGTTCCCAGGGAGCGGGGTACAATGAGCAGTTCTTC.

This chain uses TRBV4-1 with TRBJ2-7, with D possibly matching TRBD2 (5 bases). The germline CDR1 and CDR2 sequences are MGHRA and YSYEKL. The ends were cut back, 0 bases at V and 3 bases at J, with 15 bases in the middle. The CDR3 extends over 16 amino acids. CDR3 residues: CASSQEGRGVGYEQYF. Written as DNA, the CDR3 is TGCGCCAGCAGCCAAGAAGGCCGGGGAGTTGGCTACGAGCAGTACTTC.